This T cell receptor (beta chain) was retrieved from a study of blood T cell repertoires in COVID-19. Germline lookup yields CDR1 SNHLY and CDR2 FYNNEI. This CDR3 region has 16 residues. V lost 9 bases to trimming and J lost 4 bases; unmatched junction nucleotides: 11. The table came from immunoSEQ multiplex PCR; TCRdb's copy has only in-frame clones and leaves some out. Of 70,000 to 85,000 clones detected, about 80% appear once; the ten largest clones hold 12%. This clone showed up just a few times. Input material: peripheral blood. The rearrangement links TRBV2 to TRBJ1-5, with TRBD1 matching 11 bases. This receptor was identified in a man older than 75 with acute or convalescent COVID-19. The CDR3 sequence: CARPRGTGGLNQPQHF. DNA of the CDR3: TGTGCCAGACCCCGCGGGACAGGGGGACTGAATCAGCCCCAGCATTTT.